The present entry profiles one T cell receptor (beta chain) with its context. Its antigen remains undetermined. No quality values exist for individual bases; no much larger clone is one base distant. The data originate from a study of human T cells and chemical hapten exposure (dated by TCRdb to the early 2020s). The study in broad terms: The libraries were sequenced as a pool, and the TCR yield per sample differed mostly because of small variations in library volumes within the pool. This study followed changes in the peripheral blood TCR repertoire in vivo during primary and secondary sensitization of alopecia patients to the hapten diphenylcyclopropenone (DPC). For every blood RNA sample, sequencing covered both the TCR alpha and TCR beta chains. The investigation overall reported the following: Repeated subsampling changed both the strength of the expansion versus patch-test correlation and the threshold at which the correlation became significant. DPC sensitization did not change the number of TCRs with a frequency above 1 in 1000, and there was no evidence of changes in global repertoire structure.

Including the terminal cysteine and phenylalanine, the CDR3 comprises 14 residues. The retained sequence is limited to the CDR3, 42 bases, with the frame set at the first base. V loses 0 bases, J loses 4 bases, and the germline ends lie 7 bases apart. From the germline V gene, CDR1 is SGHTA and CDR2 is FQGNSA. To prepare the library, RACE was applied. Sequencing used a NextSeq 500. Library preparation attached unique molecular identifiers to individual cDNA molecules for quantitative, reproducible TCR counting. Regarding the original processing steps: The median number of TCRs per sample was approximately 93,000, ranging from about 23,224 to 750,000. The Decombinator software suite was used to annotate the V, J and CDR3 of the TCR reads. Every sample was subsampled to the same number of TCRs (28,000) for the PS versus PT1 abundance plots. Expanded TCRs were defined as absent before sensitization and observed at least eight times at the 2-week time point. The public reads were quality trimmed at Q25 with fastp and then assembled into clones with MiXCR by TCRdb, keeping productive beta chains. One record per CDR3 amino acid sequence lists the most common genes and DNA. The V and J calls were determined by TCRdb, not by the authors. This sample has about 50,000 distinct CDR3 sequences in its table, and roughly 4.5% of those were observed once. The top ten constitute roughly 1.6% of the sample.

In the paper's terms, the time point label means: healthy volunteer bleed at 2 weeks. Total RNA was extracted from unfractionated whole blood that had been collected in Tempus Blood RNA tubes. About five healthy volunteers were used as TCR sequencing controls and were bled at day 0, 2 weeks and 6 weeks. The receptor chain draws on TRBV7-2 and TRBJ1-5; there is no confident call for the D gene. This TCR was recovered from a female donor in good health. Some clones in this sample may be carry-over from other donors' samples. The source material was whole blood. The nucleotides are TGTGCCAGCAGCTTAGCTCCAGTTAATCAGCCCCAGCATTTT. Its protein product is CASSLAPVNQPQHF. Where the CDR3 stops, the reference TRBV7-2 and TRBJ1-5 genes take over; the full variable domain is GAGVSQSPSNKVTEKGKDVELRCDPISGHTALYWYRQSLGQGLEFLIYFQGNSAPDKSGLPSDRFSAERTGGSVSTLTIQRTQQEDSAVYLCASSLAPVNQPQHFGDGTRLSIL.